This TCR beta chain originates from a study of read filtering for tumor transcriptome and immune sequencing (dated by TCRdb to 2020 to 2022). For the study in its entirety: The cohort consisted of under 20 male and about 15 female patients, with a mean age of 65.9 years and an age range of roughly 45 to 85. By revised international staging, fewer than ten patients were R-ISS I, under 20 were R-ISS II and about 7 were R-ISS III. After DNase treatment, whole-transcriptome libraries were prepared using the TruSeq RNA Access Library Prep Kit. TCR-region mapped reads per sample ranged from about 4 to 10.27 million with IR-seq versus only about 85 to 1,300 with RNA-seq. TCR repertoires obtained by targeted immune repertoire sequencing and by bulk whole-transcriptome sequencing performed on the same bone marrow samples were compared. A main aim was a read-filtering strategy for immune repertoire data, specifically whether clonotypes supported by a single read should be removed. On the study overall, not on this receptor specifically: The sorted CD138-negative fraction was a mixed bone marrow immune population, not purified T cells. IR-seq captured clonotypes at much higher depth and more reliably than RNA-seq, and smaller IR-seq throughput sufficed to identify most shared clonotypes. The correlation between IR-seq and RNA-seq shared clonotype proportions was increased by removal of single-read clonotypes. In IR-seq, approximately 82% of clonotypes but approximately 3.8% of total reads were represented by single-read clonotypes, whereas in RNA-seq, about 76% of clonotypes and almost 45% of reads were represented by single-read clonotypes.

Every patient had bone marrow sampled at the time of active disease. Ficoll-Hypaque density gradient centrifugation was used to isolate the bone marrow mononuclear cells. To remove myeloma plasma cells, the cells were labeled with CD138 magnetic microbeads on a MACS separator, and CD138-negative cells were then collected by negative selection. Purity of the isolated cells was checked by flow cytometry on an Attune NxT using CD138 antibodies. Total RNA was extracted using TRIzol reagent and was quantified on a NanoDrop spectrophotometer. Paired RNA-seq and IR-seq were performed on the CD138-negative bone marrow sample of each patient. The Immunoverse kit was used to build TCR libraries from around 400 ng RNA, with molecular barcoded adaptors covering alpha/delta and beta/gamma chains. TCR library preparation used the same RNA that went into transcriptome sequencing. An Illumina HiSeq 4000 with 2 x 150 cycles was used to sequence the TCR libraries. As for the authors' bioinformatics: With MiXCR, TCR reads were aligned to human V, D, J and C references and assembled into CDR3 clonotypes, with quality filtering and error correction included. The tcR package in R was used to analyze clonotype counts and gene usage diversity. Raw mapping reads were checked after the RNA-seq reads had been mapped by STAR aligner version 2.5.3a onto the human GRCh37 genome. IR-seq fastq files were randomly downsampled with Seqtk 1.3 to test the effect of sequencing depth on detected clonotypes. TCRdb reprocessed the public reads (quality trimming at Q25 with fastp, clone calling with MiXCR) and kept in-frame beta chains. Entries are consolidated by CDR3 protein sequence, retaining the most common genes and DNA. TCRdb assigned the V and J calls; the authors' analysis was not used. The sample yields around 29,000 distinct CDR3 sequences; around 14% were counted once. 44% of the sample comes from the top ten.

V is cut by 3 bases and J by 2 bases, and the space between the germline ends is 11 bases. For CDR1 and CDR2, the germline V gene lists SQVTM and ANQGSEA. Including cysteine and phenylalanine, the CDR3 has 14 amino acids. The sequence is cut down to CDR3 DNA, 42 bases in frame from base 1. About this clonotype: The clone's antigen remains unknown. No base quality values were provided; no much bigger clone lies one nucleotide off.

The sample taken for sequencing was a population of CD138-negative cells sorted from bone marrow. The sample's cell subset or site, from its label and the paper: bone marrow mononuclear cells depleted of CD138+ plasma/myeloma cells by negative magnetic selection. This chain joins TRBV29-1 to TRBJ2-1, with no confident D gene call. This TCR was recovered from a donor aged 40 or older with multiple myeloma. CDR3 protein: CSVDLPVTYNEQFF. The nucleotide sequence is TGCAGCGTTGACCTCCCGGTAACCTACAATGAGCAGTTCTTC.